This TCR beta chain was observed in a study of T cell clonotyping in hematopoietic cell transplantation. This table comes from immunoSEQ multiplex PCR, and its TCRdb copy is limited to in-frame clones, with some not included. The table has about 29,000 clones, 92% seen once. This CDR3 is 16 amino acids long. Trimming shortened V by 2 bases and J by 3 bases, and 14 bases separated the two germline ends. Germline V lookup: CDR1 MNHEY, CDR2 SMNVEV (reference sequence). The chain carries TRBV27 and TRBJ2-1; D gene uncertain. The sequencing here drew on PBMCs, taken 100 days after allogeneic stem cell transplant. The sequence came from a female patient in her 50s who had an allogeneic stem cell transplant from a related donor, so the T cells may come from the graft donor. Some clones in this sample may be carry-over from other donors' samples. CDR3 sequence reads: CASSLTSMYRYNEQFF. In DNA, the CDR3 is TGTGCCAGCAGTTTAACCAGCATGTATCGCTACAATGAGCAGTTCTTC.